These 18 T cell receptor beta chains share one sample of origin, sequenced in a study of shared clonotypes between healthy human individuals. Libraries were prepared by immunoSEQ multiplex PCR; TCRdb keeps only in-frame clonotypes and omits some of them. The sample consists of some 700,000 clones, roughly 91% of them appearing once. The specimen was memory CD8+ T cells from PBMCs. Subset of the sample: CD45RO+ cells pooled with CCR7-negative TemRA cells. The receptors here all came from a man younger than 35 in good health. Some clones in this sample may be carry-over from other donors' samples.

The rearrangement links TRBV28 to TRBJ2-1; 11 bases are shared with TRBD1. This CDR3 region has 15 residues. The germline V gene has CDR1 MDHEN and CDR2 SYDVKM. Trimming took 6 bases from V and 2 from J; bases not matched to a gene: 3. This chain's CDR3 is CASRGQGATYNEQFF. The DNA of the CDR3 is TGTGCCAGCAGAGGACAGGGGGCTACCTACAATGAGCAGTTCTTC.

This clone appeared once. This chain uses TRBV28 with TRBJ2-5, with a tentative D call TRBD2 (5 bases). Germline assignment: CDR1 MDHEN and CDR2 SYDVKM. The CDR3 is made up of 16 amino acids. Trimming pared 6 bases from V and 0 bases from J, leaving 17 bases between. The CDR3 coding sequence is TGTGCCAGCAGAGTCGGGAACGGAGCGTACCAAGAGACCCAGTACTTC. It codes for CASRVGNGAYQETQYF.

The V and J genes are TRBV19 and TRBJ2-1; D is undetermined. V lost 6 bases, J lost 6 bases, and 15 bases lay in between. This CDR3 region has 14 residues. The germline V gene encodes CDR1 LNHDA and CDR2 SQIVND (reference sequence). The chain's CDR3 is CASSLLRTANEQFF. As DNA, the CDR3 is TGTGCCAGTAGCCTATTGCGCACGGCCAATGAGCAGTTCTTC.

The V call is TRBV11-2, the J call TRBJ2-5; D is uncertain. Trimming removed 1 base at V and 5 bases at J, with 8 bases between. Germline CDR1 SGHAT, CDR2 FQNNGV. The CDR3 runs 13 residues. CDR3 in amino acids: CASSLATFETQYF. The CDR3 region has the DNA TGTGCCAGCAGCTTAGCTACGTTCGAGACCCAGTACTTC.

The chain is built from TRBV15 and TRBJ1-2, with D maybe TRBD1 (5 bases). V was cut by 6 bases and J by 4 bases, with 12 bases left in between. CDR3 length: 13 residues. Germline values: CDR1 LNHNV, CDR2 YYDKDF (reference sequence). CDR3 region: CATRGTGSYGYTF. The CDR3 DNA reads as TGTGCCACCAGGGGGACGGGCTCCTATGGCTACACCTTC.

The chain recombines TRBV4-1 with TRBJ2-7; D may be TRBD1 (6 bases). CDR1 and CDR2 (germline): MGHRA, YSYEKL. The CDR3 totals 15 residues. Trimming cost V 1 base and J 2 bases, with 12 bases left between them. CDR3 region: CASSQAKQGTYEQYF. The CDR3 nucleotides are TGCGCCAGCAGCCAAGCAAAACAGGGCACCTACGAGCAGTACTTC.

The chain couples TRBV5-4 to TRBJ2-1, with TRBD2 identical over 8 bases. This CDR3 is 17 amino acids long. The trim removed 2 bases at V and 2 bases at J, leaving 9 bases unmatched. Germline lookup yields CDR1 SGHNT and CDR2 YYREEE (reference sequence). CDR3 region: CASSFPGRGGTYNEQFF. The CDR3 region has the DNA TGTGCCAGCAGCTTCCCCGGCCGCGGGGGGACCTACAATGAGCAGTTCTTC.

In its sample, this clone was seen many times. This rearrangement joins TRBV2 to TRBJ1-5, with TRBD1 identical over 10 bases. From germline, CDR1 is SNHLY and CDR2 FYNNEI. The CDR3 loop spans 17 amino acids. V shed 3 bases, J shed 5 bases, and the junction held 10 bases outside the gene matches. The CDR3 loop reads CASSDPGQGLTDQPQHF. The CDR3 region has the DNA TGTGCCAGCAGTGATCCGGGACAGGGGTTGACGGATCAGCCCCAGCATTTT.

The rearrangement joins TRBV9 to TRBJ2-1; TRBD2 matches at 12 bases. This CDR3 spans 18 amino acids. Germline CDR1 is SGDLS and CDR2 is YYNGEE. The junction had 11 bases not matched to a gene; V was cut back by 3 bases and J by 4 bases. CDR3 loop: CASSENPGTSGPYNEQFF. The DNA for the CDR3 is TGTGCCAGCAGCGAGAACCCCGGGACTAGCGGGCCATACAATGAGCAGTTCTTC.

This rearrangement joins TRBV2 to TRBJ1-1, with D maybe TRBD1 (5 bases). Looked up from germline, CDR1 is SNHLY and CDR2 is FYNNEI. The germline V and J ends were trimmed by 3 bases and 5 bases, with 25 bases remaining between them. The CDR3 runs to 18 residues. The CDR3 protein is CASSEKALGGLFKTEAFF. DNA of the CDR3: TGTGCCAGCAGTGAGAAGGCCCTCGGGGGTTTGTTTAAAACTGAAGCTTTCTTT. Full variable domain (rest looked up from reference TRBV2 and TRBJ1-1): EPEVTQTPSHQVTQMGQEVILRCVPISNHLYFYWYRQILGQKVEFLVSFYNNEISEKSEIFDDQFSVERPDGSNFTLKIRSTKLEDSAMYFCASSEKALGGLFKTEAFFGQGTRLTVV.

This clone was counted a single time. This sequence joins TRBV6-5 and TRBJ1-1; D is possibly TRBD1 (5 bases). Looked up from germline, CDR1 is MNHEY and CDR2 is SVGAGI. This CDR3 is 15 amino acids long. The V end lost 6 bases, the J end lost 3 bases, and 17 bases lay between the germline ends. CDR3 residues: CASRKIRVRDTEAFF. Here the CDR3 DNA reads TGTGCCAGCAGGAAGATCAGGGTGAGGGACACTGAAGCTTTCTTT.

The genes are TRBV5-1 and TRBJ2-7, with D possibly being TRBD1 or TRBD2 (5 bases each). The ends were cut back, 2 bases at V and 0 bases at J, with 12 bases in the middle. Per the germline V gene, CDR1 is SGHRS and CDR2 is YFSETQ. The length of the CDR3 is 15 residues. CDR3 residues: CASSLAGARSYEQYF. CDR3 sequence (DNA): TGCGCCAGCAGCTTAGCCGGGGCCCGCTCCTACGAGCAGTACTTC.

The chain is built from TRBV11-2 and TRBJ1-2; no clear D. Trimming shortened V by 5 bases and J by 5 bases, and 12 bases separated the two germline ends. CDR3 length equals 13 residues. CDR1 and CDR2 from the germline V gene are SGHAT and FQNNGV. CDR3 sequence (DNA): TGTGCCAGCAGCAACCGGTCAAAATATGGCTACACCTTC. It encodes CASSNRSKYGYTF.

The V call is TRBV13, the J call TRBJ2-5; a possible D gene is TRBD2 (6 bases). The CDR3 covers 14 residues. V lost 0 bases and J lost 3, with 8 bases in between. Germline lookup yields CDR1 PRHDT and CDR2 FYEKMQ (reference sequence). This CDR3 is CASSLGGGEETQYF. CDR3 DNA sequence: TGTGCCAGCAGCTTAGGGGGAGGCGAAGAGACCCAGTACTTC.

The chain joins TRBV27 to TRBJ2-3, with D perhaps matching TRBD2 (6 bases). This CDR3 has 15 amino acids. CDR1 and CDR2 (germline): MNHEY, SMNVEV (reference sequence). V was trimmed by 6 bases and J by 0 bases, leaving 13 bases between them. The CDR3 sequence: CASSQLAPSTDTQYF. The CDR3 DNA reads TGTGCCAGCAGCCAACTAGCACCCAGCACAGATACGCAGTATTTT.

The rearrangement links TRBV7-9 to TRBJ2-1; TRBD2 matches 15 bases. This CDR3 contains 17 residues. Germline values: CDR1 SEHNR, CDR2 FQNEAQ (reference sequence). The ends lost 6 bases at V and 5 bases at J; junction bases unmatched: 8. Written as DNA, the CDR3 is TGTGCCAGCAGTGGACTAGCGGGAGGGCCTAGAAACAATGAGCAGTTCTTC. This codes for CASSGLAGGPRNNEQFF.

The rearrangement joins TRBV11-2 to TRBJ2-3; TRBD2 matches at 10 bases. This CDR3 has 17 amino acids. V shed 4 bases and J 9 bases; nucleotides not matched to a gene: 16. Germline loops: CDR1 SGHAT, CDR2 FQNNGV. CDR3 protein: CASSWGSGRAGTKTQYF. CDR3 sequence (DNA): TGTGCCAGCAGCTGGGGGAGCGGGAGGGCGGGCACTAAGACGCAGTATTTT. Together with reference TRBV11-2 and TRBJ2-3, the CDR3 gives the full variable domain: EAGVAQSPRYKIIEKRQSVAFWCNPISGHATLYWYQQILGQGPKLLIQFQNNGVVDDSQLPKDRFSAERLKGVDSTLKIQPAKLEDSAVYLCASSWGSGRAGTKTQYFGPGTRLTVL.

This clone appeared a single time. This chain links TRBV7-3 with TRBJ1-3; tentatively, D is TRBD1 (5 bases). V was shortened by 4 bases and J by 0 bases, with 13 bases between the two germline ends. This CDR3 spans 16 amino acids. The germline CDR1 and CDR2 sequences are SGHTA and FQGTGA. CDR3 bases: TGTGCCAGCAGCTCTCCCTGGGGCGCCTCTGGAAACACCATATATTTT. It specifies CASSSPWGASGNTIYF.